By share, the clone carrying this TCR beta chain counts as medium-sized. What it recognizes is unknown. The data are from a study of type 1 regulatory T cells. For the study at large: This in vitro CD4 product, T-allo10, is enriched for Tr1 cells and alloantigen-specific.

MiXCR, run by TCRdb on the reads, gives a single entry per CDR3 protein. The table lists about 60,000 distinct CDR3 sequences, 62% of them singletons. V was cut by 3 bases and J by 7 bases, with 15 bases left in between. Germline V lookup: CDR1 MNHNS, CDR2 SASEGT. The CDR3 is 15 amino acids. The sequenced sample was cultured non-Tr1 T cells, either the whole culture or a sorted T cell fraction (not recorded which). The sequence came from a human donor in good health. The chain combines TRBV6-1 with TRBJ1-4; the D gene is possibly TRBD1 (5 bases). CDR3 nucleotide sequence: TGTGCCAGCAGTGAGGGACTCCCGGGAGTTGAAAAACTGTTTTTT. It yields the protein CASSEGLPGVEKLFF.